This paragraph reports one TCR beta chain. These data come from a study of blood T cell repertoires in COVID-19. Study as a whole: Specimens from acute and convalescent COVID-19 originated in the United States, Italy and Spain.

The CDR3 is made up of 15 amino acids. Germline loops: CDR1 MNHEY, CDR2 SVGAGI. The V end was cut by 2 bases, the J end by 11 bases, with 21 bases between. How the authors handled the data: The authors estimated nucleated cell counts from reference gene primer amplification. Generated by immunoSEQ multiplex PCR, the TCRdb table keeps only in-frame clones and is missing some. V and J calls plus clone size are reproduced from that table; the DNA served to infer D and trimming. The repertoire holds under 200,000 clones, with about four fifths as singletons. This chain connects TRBV6-5 to TRBJ1-1, with D possibly being TRBD1 (6 bases). The sequencing input was peripheral blood. The clonotype was recovered from a man between 65 and 80 years old with active or convalescent COVID-19. CDR3 region: CASSYTSTGGLEAFF. In DNA form, the CDR3 reads TGTGCCAGCAGTTACACCTCCACTGGGGGCTTAGAGGCTTTCTTT.